These 20 T cell receptor beta chains were sequenced from one sample in a study of response to subunit inactivated influenza vaccine. TCRdb recomputed calls from the RT-PCR reads with MiXCR, one row per CDR3 protein. The data hold around 790,000 distinct CDR3 sequences, with approximately 21% observed a single time. The sequencing used PBMCs from blood, collected approximately 5 days after vaccination. These receptors all come from a man aged 45-60 years who received an inactivated influenza vaccine.

This clonotype appeared a few times. The chain couples TRBV29-1 to TRBJ1-6, with a weak D call TRBD1 (5 bases). The V gene lost 5 bases and the J gene lost 6 bases, with 14 bases spanning the gap. The CDR3 covers 14 residues. The germline gives CDR1 SQVTM, CDR2 ANQGSEA. The CDR3 region has the DNA TGCAGCGTTCAGCTTCAGGGTATTAATTCACCCCTCCACTTT. This gives the protein CSVQLQGINSPLHF.

V is TRBV11-2 and J is TRBJ2-1; D unclear. Trimming removed 5 bases from V and 4 bases from J, with 9 bases in between. The CDR3 runs 13 residues. Germline-derived CDR1 and CDR2 are SGHAT and FQNNGV. The CDR3: CASSASQYNEQFF. CDR3 DNA: TGTGCCAGCAGCGCATCCCAGTACAATGAGCAGTTCTTC.

The chain uses TRBV11-2 and TRBJ2-3; 8 bases fit TRBD2. The CDR3 covers 16 residues. Germline V gives CDR1 SGHAT, CDR2 FQNNGV. V dropped 1 base and J dropped 2; count of bases not matched to a gene: 5. The CDR3 region is CASSLGSGSPTDTQYF. CDR3 nucleotide sequence: TGTGCCAGCAGCTTAGGGAGCGGGAGCCCCACAGATACGCAGTATTTT.

V gene TRBV10-3 combines with J gene TRBJ2-3; TRBD1 is a possible D gene (5 bases). V lost 6 bases and J lost 0, with 13 bases in between. Looked up from germline, CDR1 is ENHRY and CDR2 is SYGVKD. The CDR3 loop spans 15 amino acids. In DNA, the CDR3 is TGTGCCATCAGCCCCCGGGCAGGGAGCACAGATACGCAGTATTTT. This translates into CAISPRAGSTDTQYF.

This clonotype was seen a handful of times. The rearrangement uses TRBV7-2 and TRBJ2-2; D perhaps matches TRBD2 (5 bases). CDR3 size: 15 residues. V lost 8 bases, J lost 5 bases, and 18 bases lay in between. Germline CDR1 and CDR2: SGHTA and FQGNSA. The CDR3 coding sequence is TGTGCCAGCGCGAGGGCAGGAAGGATGACCGGGGAGCTGTTTTTT. This gives the protein CASARAGRMTGELFF.

This clonotype showed up many times. CDR3: CASSHVLRRTRNEKLFF. CDR3 coding DNA: TGCGCCAGCAGCCACGTCCTCCGAAGGACGCGTAATGAAAAACTGTTTTTT. J is TRBJ1-4 and V is TRBV4-1; no firm D call. Per the germline V gene, CDR1 is MGHRA and CDR2 is YSYEKL. This CDR3 spans 17 amino acids. The V end lost 3 bases, the J end lost 4 bases, and 18 bases lay between the germline ends.

The chain links TRBV10-3 to TRBJ2-1; 11 bases align to TRBD2. The CDR3 totals 14 residues. V gave up 6 bases and J gave up 7 bases; unmatched junction bases: 5. Germline CDR1 is ENHRY and CDR2 is SYGVKD. CDR3 protein: CAISGLAGTNEQFF. DNA of the CDR3: TGTGCCATCAGCGGACTAGCGGGTACGAATGAGCAGTTCTTC.

This clonotype turned up a few times. V and J are TRBV9 and TRBJ1-4; D is ambiguous. Germline CDR1 is SGDLS and CDR2 is YYNGEE. Trimming took off 4 bases at V and 0 bases at J, with 10 bases between the two ends. The CDR3 is 15 amino acids. The CDR3 region has the DNA TGTGCCAGCAGCCCATTGCAAACAACTAATGAAAAACTGTTTTTT. Protein sequence: CASSPLQTTNEKLFF.

This rearrangement joins TRBV28 to TRBJ2-5, with TRBD1 as a possible D gene (5 bases). The CDR3 consists of 14 residues. Trimming shortened V by 7 bases and J by 5 bases, and 17 bases separated the two germline ends. Germline V gene sequence: CDR1 MDHEN, CDR2 SYDVKM. The DNA of the CDR3 is TGTGCCAGCACCTGGGTACAGGCACCCGAGACCCAGTACTTC. Protein: CASTWVQAPETQYF.

V gene TRBV10-3 combines with J gene TRBJ2-3, with D maybe TRBD1 (5 bases). The CDR3 has 15 residues. V lost 0 bases and J 5 bases, leaving 12 bases between the germline ends. Germline V lookup: CDR1 ENHRY, CDR2 SYGVKD. The CDR3 DNA follows: TGTGCCATCAGTGAGTCTAGGACAAAAATAGATACGCAGTATTTT. Encoded protein: CAISESRTKIDTQYF.

This clonotype was seen more than once but under ten times. This sequence joins TRBV27 and TRBJ2-1; D possibly corresponds to TRBD2 (6 bases). In germline, CDR1 is MNHEY, CDR2 SMNVEV (reference sequence). V shed 7 bases and J shed 4 bases, with 14 bases lying between them. The CDR3 loop spans 14 amino acids. CDR3 residues: CASTRAGSYNEQFF. CDR3 sequence (DNA): TGTGCCAGCACCCGGGCGGGGTCATACAATGAGCAGTTCTTC.

The rearrangement uses TRBV19 and TRBJ2-1; TRBD1 agrees at 7 bases. Germline V lookup: CDR1 LNHDA, CDR2 SQIVND (reference sequence). J gave up 6 bases and V 6 bases, and 11 bases lay outside the gene matches. The CDR3 is 15 residues long. The CDR3 DNA sequence: TGTGCCAGTAGCTGGACTCCGGGACAGTCCAATGAGCAGTTCTTC. Its translation: CASSWTPGQSNEQFF.

The chain carries TRBV18 and TRBJ2-4, with 7 bases aligning to TRBD1. Germline CDR1 is KGHSH and CDR2 is LQKENI. The CDR3 is made up of 17 amino acids. With 4 bases clipped from V and 6 bases from J, the junction kept 15 bases outside the gene matches. CDR3 coding DNA: TGTGCCAGCTCACACACAGGAGCGACAGGGATGGGAAACATTCAGTACTTC. It is translated as CASSHTGATGMGNIQYF.

In regard to this clonotype: A junction boundary mismatches the germline segment, possibly from a read error. V gene TRBV7-2 combines with J gene TRBJ2-1, with 10 bases identical to TRBD2. The germline V gene encodes CDR1 SGHTA and CDR2 FQGNSA. The CDR3 consists of 12 residues. DNA for the CDR3: TGTGCCAGCAGCTTACTAGCGGGAGAAACGGTCTTC. It translates to CASSLLAGETVF.

J is TRBJ2-1 and V is TRBV7-4; 10 bases map to TRBD2. V was pared by 9 bases and J by 3 bases, with 5 bases of the junction left unmatched. Germline CDR1 is SGHVT and CDR2 is SQSDAQ. The CDR3 extends over 14 amino acids. CDR3 sequence: CARIAGGIYNEQFF. DNA for the CDR3: TGTGCCAGAATAGCGGGGGGCATCTACAATGAGCAGTTCTTC.

The chain employs TRBV7-2 and TRBJ1-4; perhaps TRBD1 as D (6 bases). The germline V and J ends were trimmed by 1 base and 7 bases, with 13 bases remaining between them. CDR1 and CDR2 (germline): SGHTA, FQGNSA. The CDR3 covers 15 residues. For the CDR3, the DNA is TGTGCCAGCAGCTTAGGCGGGGGCGTGGGTGAAAAACTGTTTTTT. This translates into CASSLGGGVGEKLFF. The full variable domain, in which reference TRBV7-2 and TRBJ1-4 provide the parts outside the CDR3, is GAGVSQSPSNKVTEKGKDVELRCDPISGHTALYWYRQSLGQGLEFLIYFQGNSAPDKSGLPSDRFSAERTGGSVSTLTIQRTQQEDSAVYLCASSLGGGVGEKLFFGSGTQLSVL.

This clonotype was seen only a few times. Sequence at one end of the junction differs from germline and may be a read error. This sequence joins TRBV28 and TRBJ2-2, with TRBD2 matching over 7 bases. Germline CDR1 and CDR2: MDHEN and SYDVKM. This CDR3 contains 15 residues. CDR3 sequence: CASILSGRGAGELFF. The CDR3, as DNA: TGTGCCAGCATTTTATCGGGGAGGGGCGCCGGGGAGCTGTTTTTT.

This clonotype occurred a few times. The chain links TRBV29-1 to TRBJ2-1; 7 bases map to TRBD1. The V gene end was trimmed by 5 bases and the J gene end by 0 bases; junction bases not matched to a gene: 7. The V gene's germline CDR1 is SQVTM and CDR2 ANQGSEA. This CDR3 comprises 15 residues. CDR3 loop: CSVSEGAGSYNEQFF. DNA of the CDR3: TGCAGCGTTTCAGAGGGGGCAGGCTCCTACAATGAGCAGTTCTTC.

In this sample, this clonotype turned up many times. This chain links TRBV12-3 or TRBV12-4 with TRBJ1-3; a possible D gene is TRBD1 (6 bases). V shed 7 bases and J shed 2 bases, with 12 bases lying between them. The CDR3 loop spans 14 amino acids. Here the CDR3 reads CASILQGAGNTIYF. Written as DNA, the CDR3 is TGTGCCAGCATCTTACAGGGAGCTGGAAACACCATATATTTT.

The chain uses TRBV18 and TRBJ2-2; a weak D match, TRBD2 (5 bases). Between the trimmed V and J ends, which lost 3 bases and 3 bases, there was a span of 20 bases. The length of the CDR3 is 18 residues. Looked up from germline, CDR1 is KGHSH and CDR2 is LQKENI. CDR3 sequence (DNA): TGTGCCAGCTCACCTACCGTAAGCGGATCGGGTGACACCGGGGAGCTGTTTTTT. Protein sequence: CASSPTVSGSGDTGELFF.